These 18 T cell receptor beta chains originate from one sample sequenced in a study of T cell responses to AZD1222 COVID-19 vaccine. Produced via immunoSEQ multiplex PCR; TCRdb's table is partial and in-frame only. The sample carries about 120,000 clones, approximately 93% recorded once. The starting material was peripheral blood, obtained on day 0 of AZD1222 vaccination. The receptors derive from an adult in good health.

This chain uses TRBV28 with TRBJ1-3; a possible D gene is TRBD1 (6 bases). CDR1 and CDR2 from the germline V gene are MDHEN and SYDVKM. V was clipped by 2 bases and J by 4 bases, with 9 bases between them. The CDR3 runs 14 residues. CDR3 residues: CASSLNGGGNTIYF. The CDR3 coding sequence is TGTGCCAGCAGTTTAAACGGGGGCGGAAACACCATATATTTT. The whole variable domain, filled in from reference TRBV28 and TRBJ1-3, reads DVKVTQSSRYLVKRTGEKVFLECVQDMDHENMFWYRQDPGLGLRLIYFSYDVKMKEKGDIPEGYSVSREKKERFSLILESASTNQTSMYLCASSLNGGGNTIYFGEGSWLTVV.

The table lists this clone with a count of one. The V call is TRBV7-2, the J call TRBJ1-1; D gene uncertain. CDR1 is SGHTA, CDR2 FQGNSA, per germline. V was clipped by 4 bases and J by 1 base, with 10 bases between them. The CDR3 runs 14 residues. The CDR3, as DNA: TGTGCCAGCAGCTCTTGGACCGAGAACACTGAAGCTTTCTTT. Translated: CASSSWTENTEAFF. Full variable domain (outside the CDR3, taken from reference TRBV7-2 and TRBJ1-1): GAGVSQSPSNKVTEKGKDVELRCDPISGHTALYWYRQSLGQGLEFLIYFQGNSAPDKSGLPSDRFSAERTGGSVSTLTIQRTQQEDSAVYLCASSSWTENTEAFFGQGTRLTVV.

CDR3 residues: CASSILGFLGGYTF. CDR3 bases: TGTGCCAGCAGTATACTGGGCTTTTTAGGGGGCTACACCTTC. The chain uses TRBV28 and TRBJ1-2, with D unresolved. The CDR3 loop spans 14 amino acids. Per germline, CDR1 MDHEN and CDR2 SYDVKM. Deletions cut 5 bases from V and 8 bases from J, with 18 bases between.

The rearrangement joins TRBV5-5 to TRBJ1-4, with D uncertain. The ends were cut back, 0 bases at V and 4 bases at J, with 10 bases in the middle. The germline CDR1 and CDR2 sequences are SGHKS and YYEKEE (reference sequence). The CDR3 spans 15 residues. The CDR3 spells CASSLEGRGNEKLFF. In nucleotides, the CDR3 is TGTGCCAGCAGCTTGGAAGGGAGAGGTAATGAAAAACTGTTTTTT.

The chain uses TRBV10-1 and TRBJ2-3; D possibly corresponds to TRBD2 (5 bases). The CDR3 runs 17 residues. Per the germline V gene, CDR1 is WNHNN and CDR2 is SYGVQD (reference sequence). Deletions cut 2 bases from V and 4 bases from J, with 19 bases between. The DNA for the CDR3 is TGCGCCAGCAGTGAGGGAAGAAGCGGAGCCGTCTCAGATACGCAGTATTTT. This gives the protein CASSEGRSGAVSDTQYF.

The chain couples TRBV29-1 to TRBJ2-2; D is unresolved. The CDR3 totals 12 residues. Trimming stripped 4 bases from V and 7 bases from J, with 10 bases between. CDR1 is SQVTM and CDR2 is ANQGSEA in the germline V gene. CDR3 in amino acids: CSVGREGGELFF. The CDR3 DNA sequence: TGCAGCGTTGGCCGAGAAGGCGGGGAGCTGTTTTTT.

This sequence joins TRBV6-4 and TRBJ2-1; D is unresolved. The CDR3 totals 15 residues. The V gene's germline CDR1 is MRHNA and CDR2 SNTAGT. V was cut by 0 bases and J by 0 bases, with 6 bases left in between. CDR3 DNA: TGTGCCAGCAGTGACTCAGTAGGCTCCTACAATGAGCAGTTCTTC. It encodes CASSDSVGSYNEQFF.

In DNA form, the CDR3 reads TGTGCCAGCAGCTTGGGACGGAGGCCGAACACTGAAGCTTTCTTT. As protein: CASSLGRRPNTEAFF. V is TRBV7-9 and J is TRBJ1-1; weak D call: TRBD1 (5 bases). There are 15 residues in the CDR3. V was cut by 3 bases and J by 1 base, with 12 bases left in between. Germline V gene data show CDR1 as SEHNR and CDR2 as FQNEAQ (reference sequence).

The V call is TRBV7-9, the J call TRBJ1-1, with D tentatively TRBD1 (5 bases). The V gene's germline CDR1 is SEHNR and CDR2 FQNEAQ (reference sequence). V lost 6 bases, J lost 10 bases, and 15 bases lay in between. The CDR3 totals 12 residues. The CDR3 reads CASRLGQTRAFF. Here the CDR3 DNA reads TGTGCCAGCAGACTGGGGCAGACACGAGCTTTCTTT.

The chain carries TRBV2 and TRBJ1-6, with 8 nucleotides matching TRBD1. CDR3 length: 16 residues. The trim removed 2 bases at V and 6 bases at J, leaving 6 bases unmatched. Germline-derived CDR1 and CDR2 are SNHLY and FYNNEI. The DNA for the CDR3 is TGTGCCAGCAGTGAAAATCGCAGGGGGCTTAATTCACCCCTCCACTTT. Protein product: CASSENRRGLNSPLHF.

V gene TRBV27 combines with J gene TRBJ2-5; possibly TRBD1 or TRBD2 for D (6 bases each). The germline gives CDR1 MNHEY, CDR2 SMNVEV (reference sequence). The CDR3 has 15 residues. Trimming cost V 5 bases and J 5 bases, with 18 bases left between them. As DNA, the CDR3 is TGTGCCAGCAGTCCCGGGACGCCGGGGGCGGAGACCCAGTACTTC. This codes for CASSPGTPGAETQYF.

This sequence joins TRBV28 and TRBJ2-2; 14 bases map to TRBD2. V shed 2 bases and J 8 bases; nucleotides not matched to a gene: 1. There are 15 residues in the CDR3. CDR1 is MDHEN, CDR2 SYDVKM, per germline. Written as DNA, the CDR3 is TGTGCCAGCAGTTTAGGGACTAGCGGGAGAGGGGAGCTGTTTTTT. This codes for CASSLGTSGRGELFF.

CDR3 DNA: TGTGCCAGTAGTATAGTTCCGGGGGCGGCGGGCAATCAGCCCCAGCATTTT. Its protein product is CASSIVPGAAGNQPQHF. The rearrangement links TRBV19 to TRBJ1-5; perhaps TRBD1 as D (6 bases). V was clipped by 1 base and J by 2 bases, with 15 bases between them. CDR1 is LNHDA, CDR2 SQIVND, per germline (reference sequence). The CDR3 totals 17 residues.

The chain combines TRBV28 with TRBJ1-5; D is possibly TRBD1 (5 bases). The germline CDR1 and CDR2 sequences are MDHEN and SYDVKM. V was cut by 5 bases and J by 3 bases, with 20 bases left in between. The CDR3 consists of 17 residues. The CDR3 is CASSTRVRGGSNQPQHF. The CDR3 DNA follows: TGTGCCAGCAGTACCAGGGTTCGTGGGGGTTCCAATCAGCCCCAGCATTTT. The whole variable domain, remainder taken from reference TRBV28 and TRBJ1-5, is DVKVTQSSRYLVKRTGEKVFLECVQDMDHENMFWYRQDPGLGLRLIYFSYDVKMKEKGDIPEGYSVSREKKERFSLILESASTNQTSMYLCASSTRVRGGSNQPQHFGDGTRLSIL.

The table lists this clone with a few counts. This chain's CDR3 is CASSFTGYNEQFF. CDR3 sequence (DNA): TGTGCCAGCAGCTTCACCGGATACAATGAGCAGTTCTTC. The genes are TRBV5-5 and TRBJ2-1; D ambiguous. Germline assignment: CDR1 SGHKS and CDR2 YYEKEE (reference sequence). V was cut by 2 bases and J by 4 bases, with 7 bases left in between. The CDR3 totals 13 residues.

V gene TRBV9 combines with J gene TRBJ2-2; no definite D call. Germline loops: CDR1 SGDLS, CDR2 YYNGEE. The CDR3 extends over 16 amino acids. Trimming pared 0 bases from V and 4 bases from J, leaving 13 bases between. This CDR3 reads CASSVGGNSPTGELFF. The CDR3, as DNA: TGTGCCAGCAGCGTAGGGGGTAACTCCCCCACCGGGGAGCTGTTTTTT.

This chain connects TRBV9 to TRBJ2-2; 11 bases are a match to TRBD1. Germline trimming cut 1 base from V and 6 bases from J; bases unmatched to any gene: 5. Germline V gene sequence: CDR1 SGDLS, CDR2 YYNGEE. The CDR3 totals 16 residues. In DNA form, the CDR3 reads TGTGCCAGCAGCGTATCCGGGACAGGGGGTTCCGGGGAGCTGTTTTTT. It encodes CASSVSGTGGSGELFF.

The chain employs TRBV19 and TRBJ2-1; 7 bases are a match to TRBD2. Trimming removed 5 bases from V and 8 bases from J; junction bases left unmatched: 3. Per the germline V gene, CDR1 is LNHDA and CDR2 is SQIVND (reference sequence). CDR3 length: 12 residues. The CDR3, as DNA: TGTGCCAGTAGTCCCCGGGAGGATGAGCAGTTCTTC. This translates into CASSPREDEQFF.